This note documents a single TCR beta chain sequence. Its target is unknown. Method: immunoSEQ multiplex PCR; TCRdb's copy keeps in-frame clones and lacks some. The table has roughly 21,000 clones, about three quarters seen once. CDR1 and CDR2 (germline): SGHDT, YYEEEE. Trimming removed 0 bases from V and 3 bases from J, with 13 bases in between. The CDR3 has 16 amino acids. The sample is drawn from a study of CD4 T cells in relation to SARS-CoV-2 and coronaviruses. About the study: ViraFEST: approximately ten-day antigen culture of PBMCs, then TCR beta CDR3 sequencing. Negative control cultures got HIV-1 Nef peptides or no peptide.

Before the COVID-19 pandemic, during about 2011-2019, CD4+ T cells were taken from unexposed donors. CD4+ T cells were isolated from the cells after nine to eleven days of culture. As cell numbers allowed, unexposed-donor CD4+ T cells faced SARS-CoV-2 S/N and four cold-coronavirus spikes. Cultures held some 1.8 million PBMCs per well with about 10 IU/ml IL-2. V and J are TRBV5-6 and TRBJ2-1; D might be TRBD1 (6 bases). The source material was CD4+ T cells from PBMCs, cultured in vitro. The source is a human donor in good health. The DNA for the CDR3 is TGTGCCAGCAGCTTGGAGGGGACAACCCTCTACAATGAGCAGTTCTTC. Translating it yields CASSLEGTTLYNEQFF.